Below, one TCR beta chain is given with its context. Those enrolled in Seattle joined during active infection and were followed longitudinally afterward. The data originate from a study of blood T cell repertoires in COVID-19. Study overall: Samples representing acute and convalescent COVID-19 were sourced from the United States, Italy and Spain. Sample material is recorded as cDNA or gDNA derived from T cells, B-cell-depleted T cells, or PBMCs.

Here immunoSEQ multiplex PCR was the method, and the copy in TCRdb shows in-frame clones only, minus some. This table holds about 190,000 clones, approximately 86% found once. Sequenced input: peripheral blood. This TCR was sampled from a man at least 80 years old with COVID-19, enrolled during active disease.

CDR3 amino acids: CASTSGQGLPQHF. The CDR3 region has the DNA TGTGCCAGTACCTCGGGACAGGGTCTGCCCCAGCATTTT. The V gene is TRBV19, the J gene TRBJ1-5; 9 bases fit TRBD1. V lost 7 bases and J lost 9; bases outside the gene matches: 7. In germline, CDR1 is LNHDA, CDR2 SQIVND (reference sequence). This CDR3 comprises 13 residues.